This T cell receptor (beta chain) is from a study of T cells in Graves' hyperthyroidism and ophthalmopathy. Notes on the study in general: Progression to ophthalmopathy was predicted a median of roughly seven months early. Most thyroid clonotypes that were expanded above 0.001 also turned up in blood.

V was clipped by 4 bases and J by 1 base, with 8 bases between them. The CDR3 spans 13 residues. From germline, CDR1 is SGHRS and CDR2 YFSETQ. A remark on this clonotype: What it binds is unknown.

TCR beta CDR3 sequences were amplified from RNA transcripts. TCR CDR3 regions were first amplified by RT-PCR with HTBI primers. TCRdb passed the multiplex PCR reads through MiXCR, listing each CDR3 protein once. The data contain almost 600,000 distinct CDR3 sequences, approximately 13% of them singletons. The sequence came from a woman aged 25 to 45 with Graves' hyperthyroidism that later progressed to Graves' ophthalmopathy. Sequencing was performed on blood. The chain carries TRBV5-1 and TRBJ2-5, with D possibly TRBD1 on 5 matching bases. The CDR3 sequence: CASSGAPQETQYF. CDR3 nucleotide sequence: TGCGCCAGCAGCGGGGCCCCCCAAGAGACCCAGTACTTC.